This T cell receptor (beta chain) was identified in a study of cytomegalovirus exposure and HLA in healthy donors (TCRdb year 2017). In terms of the full investigation: An earlier analysis of a few hundred of the donors reported under 300 Gb of sequence data and 117 million unique TCR beta sequences obtained from about 170 million T cells. About 320 gigabases of sequencing data and around 87 million unique TCR sequences were included in an early release covering about 600 HLA-typed donors. Of the approximately 370 genotyped donors, 65% to 90% were placed in the genetic ancestry cluster associated with self-reported Caucasian donors. The study was designed to test whether signatures of past pathogen exposure could be identified by cataloging public T cell receptors. The study profiled the T cell repertoires of 550 to 700 subjects by immunosequencing and related them to cytomegalovirus serostatus. In addition to the first cohort of several hundred subjects, a separate validation cohort of 130 or so different subjects was used. To predict cytomegalovirus infection status, the study combined high-throughput TCR immunosequencing, statistical association of individual TCRs with disease status, and machine learning. A later analysis re-analyzed previously published TCR beta repertoires from 660 or so donors and added high-resolution HLA genotyping to study TCR occurrence patterns. The later analysis used no new phenotypic data to find candidate immune exposures, relying instead on TCR beta sequences and their occurrence across donors. To decide whether each TCR beta V gene segment behaved as functional or pseudogenic, an earlier analysis of approximately 620 of the donors relied on high-throughput TCR beta sequencing. Alongside the repertoire data, information on donor age, sex, ethnicity and CMV serostatus was compiled. A later genetic analysis took genome-wide SNP genotypes for about 55% of the roughly 670 donors and used that subset as a discovery cohort. All discovery cohort repertoires had been generated on a single sequencing platform. HLA typing included class I and class II loci at four-digit resolution. Typing coverage differed by locus: A, B, C, DRB1 and DQB1 were typed in roughly 620-630 donors, DQA1 in about 560, DPA1 in 606, and DPB1 in 450 to 490. Because of strong linkage in the cohort, five DR-DQ haplotypes were treated as single units for association and clustering. On average, roughly 250,000 unique TCR beta nucleotide sequences were sequenced per donor among 398 genotyped donors of the cohort, with about 17% of those sequences being non-productive.

Libraries were made using the immunoSEQ multiplex PCR assay. For the multiplex PCR, a mixture combining 60 forward primers for TCR Vbeta segments and 13 reverse primers for TCR Jbeta segments was used. The CDR3 region of rearranged TCR beta genes was amplified from genomic DNA by a multiplex PCR assay. The Illumina HiSeq System was used to sequence the amplified TCR beta libraries as 87-base-pair reads. Per the source publication's procedure: Across the roughly 600 repertoires, a later analysis counted roughly 84 million unique TCR beta chains, some 11 million of which were shared by at least two donors. A nearest-neighbor algorithm error-corrected the raw reads and collapsed the reads into unique sequences, merging closely related sequences to remove PCR and sequencing errors. To assign V, D and J gene segments, CDR3 sequences were aligned to IMGT reference sequences. Each retained sequence needed at least a six-nucleotide match to both a V gene segment and a J gene segment. Rearrangements were classified as productive when the CDR3 lacked stop codons and remained in frame with V and J, and all other rearrangements were classified as non-productive. CDR3 was defined by IMGT convention, running from the second conserved V-encoded cysteine to the conserved J-encoded phenylalanine. In an earlier analysis of approximately 500 of the donors, sequences lacking an unambiguous match to a single V gene segment were excluded. An earlier analysis of a few hundred of the donors classified V segments as functional when productive rearrangements were above 56.7% and as segregating when the standard deviation between donors was above 5%. A statistical classification framework was built for diagnosing cytomegalovirus status from the catalog of TCR beta chain sequences. A later analysis assigned V and J genes by comparing TCR nucleotide sequences with IMGT/GENE-DB human TR gene sequences. Using the TCRdist pipeline, a later analysis assigned CDR3 sequences along with most-parsimonious VDJ recombination scenarios. In a later analysis, every TCR beta chain was defined by the combination of its CDR3 amino acid sequence and its V-gene family, and reads without a unique V-gene family were dropped. As a way to deal with suspected cross-contamination and a sequencing artifact, a later analysis dropped 640 or so nucleotide sequences that were highly shared and had low generation probability. In a later analysis, a clonal expansion index for each public chain was calculated from normalized within-repertoire ranks of inferred template counts. In a later analysis, generation probabilities were computed with a VDJ recombination model fitted to out-of-frame rearrangements, and the resulting probabilities were checked against IGoR. Hypergeometric tests were used in a later analysis to score TCR-TCR, TCR-HLA and TCR-CMV co-occurrence, with a repertoire-size bias correction applied to the TCR pairs. To estimate false discovery rates, a later analysis permuted the HLA or CMV assignments 20 times. In a later analysis, co-occurring TCRs were grouped using DBSCAN, and TCRdist sequence similarity was added for clustering within HLA-allele-positive subsets. Co-occurrence clustering excluded repertoires with fewer than 30,000 or more than 120,000 public chains, plus five with anomalous nucleotide sharing. This is the immuneACCESS table as TCRdb keeps it, with only in-frame sequences that have V and J called. A part of the clones is gone; compared with another copy, unresolved V genes explain less than half, and the rest is unexplained. That table supplies the V and J calls and clone size; D and trimming were determined from the DNA. For this sample the table gives under 200,000 clones, of which roughly 80% were detected only once. The ten largest clones represent approximately 1.6% of the sample.

Overall study outcomes, separate from this receptor: About 17 rarely observed V segments, including chromosome 9 orphons, were excluded from the earlier analysis of some 590 of the donors because counts were too low. It was suggested by the authors that the approach could potentially be generalized to other disease states and immunological phenotypes. In an earlier analysis of roughly 560 of the donors, most TCR beta V segments were observed in productive rearrangements about 87% or about 30% of the time, broadly matching IMGT annotations. Because the 87-base-pair reads could not distinguish some IMGT-functional V segments, including TRBV6-2 and TRBV6-3, those segments were excluded. A later analysis found that HLA-associated TCR beta chains were more clonally expanded and had lower generation probabilities than equally common non-associated chains. A later analysis found that most CMV-associated TCR beta chains appeared HLA-restricted, with HLA associations seemingly driven largely by CMV exposure. In both the original and validation cohorts, the classifier was reported to diagnose cytomegalovirus status with high specificity and sensitivity. The sequencing pipeline was judged likely to have produced a cluster of highly shared sequence variants as a technical artifact. Presence/absence analyses assumed roughly uniform sequencing depth across donors, an assumption that may not hold. Correlated functional status among segregating V segments might be attributable to linkage disequilibrium, but an unknown experimental factor could not be ruled out. A later analysis reported that several top co-occurrence clusters appeared linked to parvovirus B19, influenza, CMV and Epstein-Barr virus. The cohort was sequenced for TCR beta chains only, and without alpha or paired-chain data the features that could be detected were limited. A further reported finding was that TCR beta sequences accurately predicted the HLA-A and HLA-B alleles for most subjects in the first cohort. The only immune exposure information available for the cohort was CMV serostatus. Because HLA typing was missing for some donors at each locus, association tests included only the typed subset. A later analysis found that TCR association rates varied across HLA loci, with DRB1 alleles showing the most associated TCRs and HLA-C alleles the fewest. A total of 150 to 200 TCR beta chains were listed by the study as associated with cytomegalovirus. Strong co-occurrence of HLA alleles, especially DR and DQ, made assigning TCR associations to individual alleles difficult. Compared with the 666-donor mean, donors in an Asian-associated ancestry cluster had fewer N-insertions in productive TCRs, according to a later genetic analysis. A few of the identified cytomegalovirus-associated TCR beta chains were confirmed in vitro to be specific for cytomegalovirus antigens. In a later analysis, about 16,000 TCR beta sequences were associated with specific HLA alleles at a false discovery rate of 0.05. Most TCR sequences were seen in very few donors, while some public TCRs were found in many individuals. In a later genetic analysis, a missense DCLRE1C variant was associated with V-gene and J-gene trimming of TCR beta chains, and the association was replicated in an independent cohort.

The cohort consisted of approximately 690 healthy bone marrow donors. At the time of sampling, all cohort members were nominally healthy, though unrecorded immune exposures were likely present. The donor tested CMV seropositive, placing the donor among the approximately 290 seropositive members of the cohort. Every donor gave a peripheral blood sample, and the peripheral blood mononuclear cells from that sample were used for TCR beta sequencing. The Qiagen DNeasy Blood Extraction Kit was used to extract genomic DNA from the blood cell samples. Looking up the germline V gene (reference sequence) yields CDR1 SGHAT and CDR2 FQDESV. The CDR3 covers 14 residues, taking in both the cysteine and the phenylalanine. The retained sequence is limited to the CDR3, 42 bases, with the frame set at the first base. Compared with germline, V lacks 5 bases and J lacks 5 bases; bases without a gene match: 5. Points on this clone: Its antigen remains unidentified. The record has no base qualities; no much larger clone is one base away.

This sequence uses TRBV11-1 and TRBJ1-1, and TRBD1 aligns with 10 junction nucleotides. Sequenced sample: PBMCs. This clonotype was obtained from a girl under 18 in good health and CMV-seropositive. CDR3 sequence: CASSRGQGLTEAFF. The nucleotides are TGTGCCAGCAGCCGGGGACAGGGGTTAACTGAAGCTTTCTTT.